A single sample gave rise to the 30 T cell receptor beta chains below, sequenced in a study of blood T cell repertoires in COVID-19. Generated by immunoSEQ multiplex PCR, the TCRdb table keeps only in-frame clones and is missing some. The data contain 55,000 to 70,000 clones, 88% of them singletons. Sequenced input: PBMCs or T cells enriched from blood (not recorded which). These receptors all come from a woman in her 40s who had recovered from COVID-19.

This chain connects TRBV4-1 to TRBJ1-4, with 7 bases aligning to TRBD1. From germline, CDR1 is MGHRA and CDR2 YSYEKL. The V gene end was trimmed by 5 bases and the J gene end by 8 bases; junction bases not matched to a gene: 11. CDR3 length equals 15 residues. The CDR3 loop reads CASSTEQGSNEKLFF. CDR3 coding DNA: TGCGCCAGCAGCACCGAACAGGGGTCAAACGAAAAACTGTTTTTT.

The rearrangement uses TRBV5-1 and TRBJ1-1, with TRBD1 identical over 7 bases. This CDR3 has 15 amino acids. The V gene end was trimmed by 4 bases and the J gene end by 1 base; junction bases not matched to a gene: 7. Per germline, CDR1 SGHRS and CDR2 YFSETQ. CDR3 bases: TGCGCCAGCAGCCCCTCGGGACAGCAGAACACTGAAGCTTTCTTT. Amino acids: CASSPSGQQNTEAFF.

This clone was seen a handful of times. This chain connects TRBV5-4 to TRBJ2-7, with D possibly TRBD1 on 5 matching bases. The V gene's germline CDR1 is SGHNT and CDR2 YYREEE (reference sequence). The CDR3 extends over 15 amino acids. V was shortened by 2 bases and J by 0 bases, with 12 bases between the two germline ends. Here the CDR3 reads CASSLGVLSSYEQYF. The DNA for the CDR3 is TGTGCCAGCAGCTTAGGGGTCCTGAGCTCCTACGAGCAGTACTTC.

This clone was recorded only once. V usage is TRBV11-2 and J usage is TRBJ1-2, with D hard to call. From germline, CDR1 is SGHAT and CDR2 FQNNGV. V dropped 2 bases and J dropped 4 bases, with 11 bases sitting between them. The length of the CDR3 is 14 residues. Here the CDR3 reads CASSLSPEGYGYTF. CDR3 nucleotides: TGTGCCAGCAGCTTAAGTCCCGAGGGCTATGGCTACACCTTC.

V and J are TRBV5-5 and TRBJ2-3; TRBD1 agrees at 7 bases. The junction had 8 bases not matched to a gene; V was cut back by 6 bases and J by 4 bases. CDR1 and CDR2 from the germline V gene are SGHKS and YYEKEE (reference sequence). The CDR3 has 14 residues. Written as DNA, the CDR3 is TGTGCCAGCACCGCAGGGGGACCGGCAGATACGCAGTATTTT. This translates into CASTAGGPADTQYF.

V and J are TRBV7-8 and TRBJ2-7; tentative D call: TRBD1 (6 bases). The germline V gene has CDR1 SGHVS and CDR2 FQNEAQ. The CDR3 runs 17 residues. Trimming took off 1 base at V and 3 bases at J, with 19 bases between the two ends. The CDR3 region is CASSLGSWTDFSYEQYF. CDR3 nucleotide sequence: TGTGCCAGCAGCTTAGGGTCGTGGACAGATTTCAGCTACGAGCAGTACTTC.

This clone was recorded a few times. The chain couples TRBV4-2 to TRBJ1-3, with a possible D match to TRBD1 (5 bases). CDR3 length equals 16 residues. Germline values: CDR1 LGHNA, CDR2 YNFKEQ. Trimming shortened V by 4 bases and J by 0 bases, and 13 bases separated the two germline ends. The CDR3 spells CASSPTTAHSGNTIYF. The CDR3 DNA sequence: TGTGCCAGCAGCCCGACGACAGCCCACTCTGGAAACACCATATATTTT.

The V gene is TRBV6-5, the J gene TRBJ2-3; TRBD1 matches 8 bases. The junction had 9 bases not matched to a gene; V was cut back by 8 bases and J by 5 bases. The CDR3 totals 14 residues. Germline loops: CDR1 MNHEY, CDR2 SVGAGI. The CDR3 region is CASFGQGRGDTQYF. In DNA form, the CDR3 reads TGTGCCAGCTTCGGACAGGGTAGGGGAGATACGCAGTATTTT.

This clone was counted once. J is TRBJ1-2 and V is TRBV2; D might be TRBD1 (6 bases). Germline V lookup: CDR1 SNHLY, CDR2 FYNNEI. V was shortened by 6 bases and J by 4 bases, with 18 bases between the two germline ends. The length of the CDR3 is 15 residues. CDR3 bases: TGTGCCAGCAGAACCCCAAGGGGGAGGGCCTATGGCTACACCTTC. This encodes CASRTPRGRAYGYTF.

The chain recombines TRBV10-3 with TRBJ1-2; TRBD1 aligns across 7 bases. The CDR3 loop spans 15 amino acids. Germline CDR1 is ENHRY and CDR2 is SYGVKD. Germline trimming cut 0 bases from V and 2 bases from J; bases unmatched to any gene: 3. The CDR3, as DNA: TGTGCCATCAGTGAGTCCCCGACAGGGAACTATGGCTACACCTTC. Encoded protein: CAISESPTGNYGYTF.

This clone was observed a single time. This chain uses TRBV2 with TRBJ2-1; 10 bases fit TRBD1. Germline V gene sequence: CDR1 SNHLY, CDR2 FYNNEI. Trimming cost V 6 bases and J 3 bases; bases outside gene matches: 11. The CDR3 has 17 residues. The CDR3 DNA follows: TGTGCCAGCAGCGCCCGGGACAGGGGTCGGTTCTACAATGAGCAGTTCTTC. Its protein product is CASSARDRGRFYNEQFF.

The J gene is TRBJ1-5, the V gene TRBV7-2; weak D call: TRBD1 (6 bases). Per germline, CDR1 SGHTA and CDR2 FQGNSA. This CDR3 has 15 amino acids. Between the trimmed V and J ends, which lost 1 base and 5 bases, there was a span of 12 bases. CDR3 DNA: TGTGCCAGCAGCTTAGATACAGGGTCTCATCAGCCCCAGCATTTT. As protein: CASSLDTGSHQPQHF. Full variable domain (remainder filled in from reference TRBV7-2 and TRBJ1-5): GAGVSQSPSNKVTEKGKDVELRCDPISGHTALYWYRQSLGQGLEFLIYFQGNSAPDKSGLPSDRFSAERTGGSVSTLTIQRTQQEDSAVYLCASSLDTGSHQPQHFGDGTRLSIL.

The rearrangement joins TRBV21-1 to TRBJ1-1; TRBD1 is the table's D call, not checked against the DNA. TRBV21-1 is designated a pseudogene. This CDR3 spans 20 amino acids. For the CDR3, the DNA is TGTGCCAGCAGCAAATCCCCACACCAAACAGGGCATCCGATGAACACTGAAGCTTTCTTT. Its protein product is CASSKSPHQTGHPMNTEAFF.

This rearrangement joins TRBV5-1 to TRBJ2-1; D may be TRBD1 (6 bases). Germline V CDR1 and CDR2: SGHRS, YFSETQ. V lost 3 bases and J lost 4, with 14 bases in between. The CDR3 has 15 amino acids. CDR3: CASSSTGTLYNEQFF. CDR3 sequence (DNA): TGCGCCAGCAGCTCAACCGGGACACTATACAATGAGCAGTTCTTC.

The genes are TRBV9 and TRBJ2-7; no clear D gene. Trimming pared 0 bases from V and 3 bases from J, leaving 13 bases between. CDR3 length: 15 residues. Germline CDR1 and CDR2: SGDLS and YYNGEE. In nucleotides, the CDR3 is TGTGCCAGCAGCGTAGGGTCTCGCCTAGACTACGAGCAGTACTTC. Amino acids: CASSVGSRLDYEQYF.

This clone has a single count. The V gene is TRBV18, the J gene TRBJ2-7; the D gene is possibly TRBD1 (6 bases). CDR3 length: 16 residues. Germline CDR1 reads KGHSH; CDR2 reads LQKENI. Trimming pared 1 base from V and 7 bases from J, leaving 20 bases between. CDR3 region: CASSPLSNRAVGEQYF. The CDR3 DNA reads TGTGCCAGCTCACCACTTAGTAACAGGGCGGTCGGAGAGCAGTACTTC.

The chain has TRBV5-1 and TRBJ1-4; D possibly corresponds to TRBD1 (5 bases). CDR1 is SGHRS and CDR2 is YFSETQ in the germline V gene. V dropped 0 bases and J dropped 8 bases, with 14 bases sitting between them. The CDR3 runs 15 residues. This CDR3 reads CASSLGAGQGEKLFF. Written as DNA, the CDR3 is TGCGCCAGCAGCTTGGGGGCAGGACAAGGGGAAAAACTGTTTTTT.

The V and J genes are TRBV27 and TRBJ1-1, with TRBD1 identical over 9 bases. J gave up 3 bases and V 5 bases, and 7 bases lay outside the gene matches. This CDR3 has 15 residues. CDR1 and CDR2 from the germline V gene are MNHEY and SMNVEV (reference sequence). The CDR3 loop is CASSAYDRGYTEAFF. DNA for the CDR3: TGTGCCAGCAGTGCCTATGACAGGGGGTACACTGAAGCTTTCTTT.

CDR3 in DNA: TGCGCCAGCAGCTTGGGCGGGGGAACTGAAGCTTTCTTT. This encodes CASSLGGGTEAFF. The chain employs TRBV5-1 and TRBJ1-1; TRBD1 is a possible D gene (5 bases). This CDR3 has 13 residues. CDR1 is SGHRS, CDR2 YFSETQ, per germline. V shed 0 bases and J shed 5 bases, with 8 bases lying between them.

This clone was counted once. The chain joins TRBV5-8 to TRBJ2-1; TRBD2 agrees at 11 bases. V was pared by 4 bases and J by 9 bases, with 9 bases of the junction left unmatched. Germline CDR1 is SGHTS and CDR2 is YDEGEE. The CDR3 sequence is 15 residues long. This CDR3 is CASSAGLAEASEQFF. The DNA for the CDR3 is TGTGCCAGCAGCGCGGGACTAGCGGAGGCCTCTGAGCAGTTCTTC. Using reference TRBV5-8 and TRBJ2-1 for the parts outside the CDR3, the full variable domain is EAGVTQSPTHLIKTRGQQATLRCSPISGHTSVYWYQQALGLGLQFLLWYDEGEERNRGNFPPRFSGRQFPNYSSELNVNALELEDSALYLCASSAGLAEASEQFFGPGTRLTVL.

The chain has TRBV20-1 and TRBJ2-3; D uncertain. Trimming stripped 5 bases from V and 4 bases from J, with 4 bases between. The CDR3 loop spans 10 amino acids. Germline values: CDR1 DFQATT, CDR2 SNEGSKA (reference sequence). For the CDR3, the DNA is TGCAGTGCTTCCTCAGATACGCAGTATTTT. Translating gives CSASSDTQYF.

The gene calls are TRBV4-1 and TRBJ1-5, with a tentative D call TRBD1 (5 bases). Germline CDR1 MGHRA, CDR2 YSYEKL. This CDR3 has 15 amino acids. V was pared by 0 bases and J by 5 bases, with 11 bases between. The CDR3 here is CASSQDTQGYQPQHF. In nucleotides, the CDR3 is TGCGCCAGCAGCCAAGATACCCAGGGATATCAGCCCCAGCATTTT.

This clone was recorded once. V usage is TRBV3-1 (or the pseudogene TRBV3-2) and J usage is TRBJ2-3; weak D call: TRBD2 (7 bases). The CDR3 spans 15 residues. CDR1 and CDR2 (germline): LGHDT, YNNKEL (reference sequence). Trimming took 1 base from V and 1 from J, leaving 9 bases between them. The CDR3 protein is CASSQGGGRTDTQYF. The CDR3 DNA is TGTGCCAGCAGCCAAGGGGGGGGGCGCACAGATACGCAGTATTTT.

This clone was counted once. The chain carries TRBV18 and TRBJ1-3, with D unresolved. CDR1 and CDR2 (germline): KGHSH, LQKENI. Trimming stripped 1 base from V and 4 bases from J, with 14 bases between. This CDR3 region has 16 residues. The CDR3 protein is CASSPRAGTEGNTIYF. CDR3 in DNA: TGTGCCAGCTCACCACGTGCGGGAACAGAGGGAAACACCATATATTTT. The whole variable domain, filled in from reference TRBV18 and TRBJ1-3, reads NAGVMQNPRHLVRRRGQEARLRCSPMKGHSHVYWYRQLPEEGLKFMVYLQKENIIDESGMPKERFSAEFPKEGPSILRIQQVVRGDSAAYFCASSPRAGTEGNTIYFGEGSWLTVV.

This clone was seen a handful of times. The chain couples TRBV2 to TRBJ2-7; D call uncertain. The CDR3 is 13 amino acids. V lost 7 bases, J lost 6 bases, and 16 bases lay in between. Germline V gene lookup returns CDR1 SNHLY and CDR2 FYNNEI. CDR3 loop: CASISGSFVEQYF. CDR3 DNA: TGTGCCAGCATATCAGGCAGCTTCGTCGAGCAGTACTTC.

The DNA of the CDR3 is TGTGCCAGCAGCCAAGAAGCCCAGGCTAACTATGGCTACACCTTC. Translating gives CASSQEAQANYGYTF. J is TRBJ1-2 and V is TRBV4-2; the D is unclear. Trimming stripped 0 bases from V and 0 bases from J, with 8 bases between. CDR3 length equals 15 residues. Germline values: CDR1 LGHNA, CDR2 YNFKEQ.

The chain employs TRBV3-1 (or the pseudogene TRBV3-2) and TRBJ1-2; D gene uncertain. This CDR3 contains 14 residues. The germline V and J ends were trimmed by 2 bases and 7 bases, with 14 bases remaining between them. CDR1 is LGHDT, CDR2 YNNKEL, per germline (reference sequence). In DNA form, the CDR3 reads TGTGCCAGCAGCCAATCGTCCAGGTTTCCTGGCTACACCTTC. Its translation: CASSQSSRFPGYTF.

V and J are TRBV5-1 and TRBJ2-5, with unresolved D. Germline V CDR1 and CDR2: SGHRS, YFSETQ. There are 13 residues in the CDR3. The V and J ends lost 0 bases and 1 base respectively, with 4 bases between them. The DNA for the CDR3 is TGCGCCAGCAGCTTGGGCAGCCAAGAGACCCAGTACTTC. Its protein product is CASSLGSQETQYF.

The CDR3: CSATNGSNHTHYGYTF. DNA for the CDR3: TGCAGCGCCACTAACGGGTCTAACCATACTCACTATGGCTACACCTTC. V usage is TRBV29-1 and J usage is TRBJ1-2; D ambiguous. The V end lost 7 bases, the J end lost 3 bases, and 24 bases lay between the germline ends. Germline V CDR1 and CDR2: SQVTM, ANQGSEA. The CDR3 runs to 16 residues.

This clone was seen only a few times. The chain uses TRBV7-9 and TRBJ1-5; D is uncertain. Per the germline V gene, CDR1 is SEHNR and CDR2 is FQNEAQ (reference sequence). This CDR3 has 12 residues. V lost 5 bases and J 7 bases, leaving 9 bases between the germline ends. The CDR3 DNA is TGTGCCAGCAGCACCCAGGCCCAGCCCCAGCATTTT. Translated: CASSTQAQPQHF.